One and the same sample provided the 9 T cell receptor beta chains below, sequenced in a study of T cells in Graves' hyperthyroidism and ophthalmopathy. Amplification targeted TCR beta CDR3 regions from RNA transcripts. The TCR CDR3 was amplified in a first-round RT-PCR using the HTBI primer set. MiXCR, applied by TCRdb to the multiplex PCR reads, yields one record per CDR3 protein. This table has approximately 590,000 distinct CDR3 sequences, around 16% appearing once. The sample comprised blood. These receptors all stem from a woman aged 25 to 39 with Graves' hyperthyroidism.

There are many counts of this clonotype. The V gene is TRBV6-2 or TRBV6-3, the J gene TRBJ2-7, with 11 bases aligning to TRBD2. Germline assignment: CDR1 MNHEY and CDR2 SVGEGT. The V segment lost 2 bases and the J segment 1 base; nucleotides outside the gene matches: 7. This CDR3 region has 17 residues. In nucleotides, the CDR3 is TGTGCCAGCAGTTACGCCACAACTAGCGGGAGTTCCTACGAGCAGTACTTC. Translated: CASSYATTSGSSYEQYF.

The table lists this clonotype with a few counts. The rearrangement links TRBV9 to TRBJ2-5; 16 positions match TRBD2. The CDR3 sequence is 17 residues long. Germline V lookup: CDR1 SGDLS, CDR2 YYNGEE. Losses at the gene ends were 4 bases for V and 2 bases for J; bases not matched to a gene: 5. The DNA for the CDR3 is TGTGCCAGCAGCCTCAGGGGACTAGCGGGAGGGCAAGAGACCCAGTACTTC. Translation gives CASSLRGLAGGQETQYF.

This chain connects TRBV5-1 to TRBJ2-3; D is uncertain. Germline CDR1 SGHRS, CDR2 YFSETQ. This CDR3 region has 11 residues. V was clipped by 0 bases and J by 13 bases, with 9 bases between them. CDR3 nucleotide sequence: TGCGCCAGCAGCTTGGTTGGAGTGGAGTATTTT. The encoded protein is CASSLVGVEYF.

This clonotype was seen only a few times. The chain couples TRBV20-1 to TRBJ1-1; possible D gene TRBD1, 5 bases. Germline lookup yields CDR1 DFQATT and CDR2 SNEGSKA (reference sequence). Trimming took off 6 bases at V and 9 bases at J, with 11 bases between the two ends. The CDR3 is made up of 10 amino acids. The CDR3 sequence: CSAVGPKAFF. The CDR3 region has the DNA TGCAGTGCAGTGGGGCCCAAAGCTTTCTTT.

This clonotype was seen more than once but under ten times. This chain uses TRBV20-1 with TRBJ2-1; TRBD2 agrees at 11 bases. Trimming at V came to 3 bases and at J to 9 bases, leaving 7 bases not matched to a gene. The CDR3 consists of 14 residues. CDR1 is DFQATT, CDR2 SNEGSKA, per germline (reference sequence). The CDR3 protein is CSASPSGRSIEQFF. CDR3 sequence (DNA): TGCAGTGCTAGTCCTAGCGGGAGGTCTATTGAGCAGTTCTTC.

The chain is built from TRBV7-6 and TRBJ2-1, with D unresolved. Germline CDR1 SGHVS, CDR2 FNYEAQ. Trimming removed 5 bases from V and 2 bases from J, with 13 bases in between. The CDR3 spans 15 residues. CDR3 amino acids: CASSLRRPPYNEQFF. The CDR3 DNA follows: TGTGCCAGCAGCCTAAGACGACCACCCTACAATGAGCAGTTCTTC.

This clonotype has a count of ten or more. V usage is TRBV9 and J usage is TRBJ2-1; maybe TRBD1 (6 bases). CDR1 SGDLS and CDR2 YYNGEE come from the germline V gene. The CDR3 is made up of 14 amino acids. Trimming removed 3 bases at V and 7 bases at J, with 14 bases between. The CDR3 nucleotides read TGTGCCAGCAGCGAGAGACTGGGGGCAAATGAGCAGTTCTTC. This gives the protein CASSERLGANEQFF.

This clonotype was counted ten times or more. V and J are TRBV6-1 and TRBJ1-1, with TRBD1 matching 8 bases. The ends lost 7 bases at V and 0 bases at J; junction bases unmatched: 16. The CDR3 extends over 18 amino acids. Germline V lookup: CDR1 MNHNS, CDR2 SASEGT. The CDR3 here is CASTEDRERVTLNTEAFF. The CDR3 bases are TGTGCCAGCACTGAGGACAGGGAGAGGGTGACGCTGAACACTGAAGCTTTCTTT.

The chain uses TRBV10-3 and TRBJ2-3; 8 bases match TRBD1. This CDR3 has 13 residues. V was pared by 10 bases and J by 2 bases, with 5 bases of the junction left unmatched. Germline lookup yields CDR1 ENHRY and CDR2 SYGVKD. CDR3 residues: CANGQGATDTQYF. The CDR3 DNA follows: TGTGCCAACGGACAGGGAGCCACAGATACGCAGTATTTT.